Listed here are 19 T cell receptor beta chains from one sample, sequenced in a study of regulatory T cells in long-lasting Graves disease. Stated time point: newly diagnosed GD, antithyroid drugs for less than 3 months. PBMCs provided the RNA from which the TCR library was made. Construction of TCR beta libraries relied on iRepertoire HTBI primers and on Arm-PCR targeting CDR3 regions. In TCRdb, the multiplex PCR reads were re-called with MiXCR into one record per CDR3 protein. The profile shows roughly 410,000 distinct CDR3 sequences, 15% of them singletons. This sample also appeared in a second study, on T cells in Graves' hyperthyroidism and ophthalmopathy.

Specimen: peripheral blood mononuclear cells (PBMCs), collected at new diagnosis, from a patient treated with antithyroid drugs. The receptors originated from a woman in her forties with Graves disease.

There are many counts of this clonotype. V and J are TRBV2 and TRBJ2-5; D gene uncertain. The CDR3 length is 11 residues. Germline V gene lookup returns CDR1 SNHLY and CDR2 FYNNEI. Between the trimmed V and J ends, which lost 5 bases and 5 bases, there was a span of 6 bases. The CDR3 spells CASSIGETQYF. The DNA for the CDR3 is TGTGCCAGCAGTATCGGGGAGACCCAGTACTTC.

This clonotype was recorded only once. This could be a read error, since a much larger clone is one nucleotide away. The chain links TRBV6-1 to TRBJ2-5, with D uncertain. Germline V CDR1 and CDR2: MNHNS, SASEGT. The CDR3 consists of 13 residues. CDR3 region: CAISEDLKETQYF. CDR3 DNA sequence: TGTGCCATCAGTGAGGATTTAAAAGAGACCCAGTACTTC.

In this sample, this clonotype turned up a few times. This sequence joins TRBV20-1 and TRBJ2-7; a weak D match, TRBD2 (6 bases). V was shortened by 3 bases and J by 4 bases, with 13 bases between the two germline ends. This CDR3 has 13 residues. In germline, CDR1 is DFQATT, CDR2 SNEGSKA (reference sequence). CDR3 sequence: CSASGGSGYEQYF. The CDR3 DNA follows: TGCAGTGCTAGTGGAGGGAGTGGGTACGAGCAGTACTTC.

This clonotype was seen at least ten times. The rearrangement links TRBV6-2 or TRBV6-3 to TRBJ2-1; a possible D gene is TRBD1 (5 bases). The germline V gene encodes CDR1 MNHEY and CDR2 SVGEGT. The CDR3 runs 13 residues. Trimming removed 0 bases at V and 9 bases at J, with 9 bases between. The CDR3 loop reads CASSYSWGGEQFF. The CDR3 DNA reads TGTGCCAGCAGTTACTCATGGGGCGGTGAGCAGTTCTTC.

This clonotype was counted at least ten times. V gene TRBV11-3 combines with J gene TRBJ2-1; possible D gene TRBD1, 6 bases. This CDR3 spans 11 amino acids. The V gene's germline CDR1 is SGHNT and CDR2 YENEEA. V lost 5 bases and J 9 bases, leaving 8 bases between the germline ends. For the CDR3, the DNA is TGTGCCAGCAGCCCACAGGGTGAGCAGTTCTTC. It is translated as CASSPQGEQFF.

This clonotype was observed at least ten times. The genes are TRBV28 and TRBJ1-6; unclear D gene. Trimming stripped 6 bases from V and 6 bases from J, with 21 bases between. The CDR3 totals 17 residues. Germline V gives CDR1 MDHEN, CDR2 SYDVKM. The DNA for the CDR3 is TGTGCCAGCAGATCAATTAGGGAGGCAGGTTTTAATTCACCCCTCCACTTT. Encoded protein: CASRSIREAGFNSPLHF.

This clonotype was observed at least ten times. The chain recombines TRBV18 with TRBJ1-2; a weak D match, TRBD1 (5 bases). CDR1 is KGHSH, CDR2 LQKENI, per germline. V lost 0 bases to trimming and J lost 6 bases, with 14 bases between them. This CDR3 is built from 15 residues. In DNA, the CDR3 is TGTGCCAGCTCACCACCGCTGGCAGGGATCGATGGCTACACCTTC. Protein product: CASSPPLAGIDGYTF.

This clonotype has ten or more counts. The gene calls are TRBV20-1 and TRBJ1-2; a possible D gene is TRBD1 (5 bases). V was pared by 5 bases and J by 2 bases, with 9 bases between. The CDR3 spans 12 residues. The V gene's germline CDR1 is DFQATT and CDR2 SNEGSKA (reference sequence). CDR3: CSAGDENYGYTF. CDR3 bases: TGCAGTGCTGGGGACGAGAACTATGGCTACACCTTC.

The V gene is TRBV9, the J gene TRBJ2-5; 7 nucleotides align to TRBD2. The CDR3 is made up of 15 amino acids. J lost 3 bases, V lost 4 bases, and 9 bases had no gene match. CDR1 is SGDLS, CDR2 YYNGEE, per germline. The CDR3 region is CASSLTGTTKETQYF. CDR3 coding DNA: TGTGCCAGCAGCTTAACCGGGACTACTAAAGAGACCCAGTACTTC.

This clonotype was seen more than once but under ten times. CDR3 amino acids: CASSVSVWAGGSSGYTF. In DNA form, the CDR3 reads TGTGCCAGCAGTGTCTCGGTGTGGGCAGGGGGTTCCAGTGGCTACACCTTC. The chain is built from TRBV28 and TRBJ1-2; 7 nucleotides agree with TRBD1. Looked up from germline, CDR1 is MDHEN and CDR2 is SYDVKM. The CDR3 has 17 amino acids. Trimming at V came to 5 bases and at J to 7 bases, leaving 19 bases not matched to a gene.

This clonotype was recorded many times. The chain uses TRBV24-1 and TRBJ2-5, with 13 bases identical to TRBD2. Looked up from germline, CDR1 is KGHDR and CDR2 is SFDVKD. CDR3 size: 15 residues. Trimming at V came to 7 bases and at J to 4 bases, leaving 5 bases not matched to a gene. The CDR3 is CATRGTSGDGETQYF. CDR3 DNA sequence: TGTGCCACCAGGGGGACTAGCGGGGACGGAGAGACCCAGTACTTC.

The CDR3 bases are TGTGCCAGCGCTAGGGTCTCAGGGGGCGCGGAGGAGCAGTACTTC. Protein product: CASARVSGGAEEQYF. This sequence joins TRBV18 and TRBJ2-7, with TRBD1 identical over 8 bases. J gave up 7 bases and V 8 bases, and 16 bases lay outside the gene matches. The CDR3 totals 15 residues. Germline V gene data show CDR1 as KGHSH and CDR2 as LQKENI.

Turning to this clonotype: This may be a read error: a much more frequent sequence differs by one nucleotide. The chain combines TRBV20-1 with TRBJ1-1; the match to TRBD1 covers 10 bases. V lost 5 bases to trimming and J lost 4 bases; unmatched junction nucleotides: 10. There are 15 residues in the CDR3. In germline, CDR1 is DFQATT, CDR2 SNEGSKA (reference sequence). CDR3 loop: CSASGQGLGSTEAFF. CDR3 bases: TGCAGTGCTTCGGGACAGGGGCTAGGGAGCACTGAAGCTTTCTTT.

The chain uses TRBV27 and TRBJ2-7; D may match TRBD1 or TRBD2 (5 bases each). CDR1 is MNHEY, CDR2 SMNVEV, per germline (reference sequence). Trimming cost V 4 bases and J 4 bases, with 11 bases left between them. This CDR3 comprises 13 residues. CDR3 residues: CASSWGIEYEQYF. CDR3 nucleotides: TGTGCCAGCAGTTGGGGGATTGAATACGAGCAGTACTTC.

This clonotype was seen repeatedly, ten times or more. V and J are TRBV19 and TRBJ2-1; weak D call: TRBD2 (7 bases). Germline V gene lookup returns CDR1 LNHDA and CDR2 SQIVND (reference sequence). This CDR3 contains 15 residues. Trimming left V 7 bases short and J 5 bases short, with 18 bases between. This CDR3 reads CASTTGGRLHNEQFF. The CDR3 DNA follows: TGTGCCAGTACGACAGGCGGGAGATTACACAATGAGCAGTTCTTC. Together with reference TRBV19 and TRBJ2-1, the CDR3 gives the full variable domain: DGGITQSPKYLFRKEGQNVTLSCEQNLNHDAMYWYRQDPGQGLRLIYYSQIVNDFQKGDIAEGYSVSREKKESFPLTVTSAQKNPTAFYLCASTTGGRLHNEQFFGPGTRLTVL.

This clonotype was detected ten times or more. The chain joins TRBV24-1 to TRBJ2-1; tentatively, D is TRBD2 (5 bases). The ends were cut back, 5 bases at V and 4 bases at J, with 11 bases in the middle. This CDR3 spans 14 amino acids. Germline lookup yields CDR1 KGHDR and CDR2 SFDVKD. CDR3 protein: CATSGWEPYNEQFF. DNA of the CDR3: TGTGCCACCAGTGGATGGGAGCCGTACAATGAGCAGTTCTTC.

This clonotype was seen a handful of times. This sequence joins TRBV20-1 and TRBJ2-4; D is possibly TRBD1 (6 bases). From germline, CDR1 is DFQATT and CDR2 SNEGSKA (reference sequence). V lost 6 bases to trimming and J lost 5 bases, with 17 bases between them. CDR3 length: 14 amino acids. CDR3 amino acids: CSARSGQTQNIQYF. Written as DNA, the CDR3 is TGCAGTGCGAGATCGGGACAAACCCAAAACATTCAGTACTTC.

The sample holds many counts of this clonotype. The chain is built from TRBV12-3 or TRBV12-4 and TRBJ1-1; 10 nucleotides match TRBD1. The V and J ends lost 4 bases and 6 bases, in that order; junction bases with no gene match: 17. The CDR3 is made up of 18 amino acids. The chain's CDR3 is CASSSPDPPRQGASEAFF. CDR3 nucleotide sequence: TGTGCCAGCAGTTCCCCGGACCCGCCAAGACAGGGGGCTTCTGAAGCTTTCTTT.

This clonotype occurred a few times. The gene calls are TRBV6-2 or TRBV6-3 and TRBJ2-3; D is unresolved. This CDR3 comprises 14 residues. Germline CDR1 reads MNHEY; CDR2 reads SVGEGT. With 0 bases removed from V and 2 bases from J, the gap between germline ends came to 6 bases. CDR3 DNA: TGTGCCAGCAGTTACTCCGGAGTCACAGATACGCAGTATTTT. Its translation is CASSYSGVTDTQYF.